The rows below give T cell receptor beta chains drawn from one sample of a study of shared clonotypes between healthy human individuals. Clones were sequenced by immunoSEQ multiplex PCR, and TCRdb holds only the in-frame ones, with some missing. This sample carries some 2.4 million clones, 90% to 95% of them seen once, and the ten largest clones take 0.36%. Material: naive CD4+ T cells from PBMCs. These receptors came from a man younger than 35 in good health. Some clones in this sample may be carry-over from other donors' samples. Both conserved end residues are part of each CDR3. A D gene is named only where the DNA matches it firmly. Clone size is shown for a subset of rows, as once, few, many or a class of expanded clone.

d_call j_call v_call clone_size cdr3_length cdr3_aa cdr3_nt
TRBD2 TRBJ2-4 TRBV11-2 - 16 CASSPRTSGGKNIQYF TGTGCCAGCAGCCCCAGGACTAGCGGTGGCAAAAACATTCAGTACTTC
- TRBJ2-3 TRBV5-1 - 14 CASSLDPTGLPMNF TGCGCCAGCAGCTTGGACCCCACAGGGTTACCTATGAATTTT
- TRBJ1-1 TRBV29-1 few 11 CSVDDGPRAFF TGCAGCGTGGATGACGGGCCAAGGGCTTTCTTT
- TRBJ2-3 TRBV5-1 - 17 CASSPGRTRGSTDTQYF TGCGCCAGCAGCCCGGGGCGGACCCGCGGCTCCACAGATACGCAGTATTTT
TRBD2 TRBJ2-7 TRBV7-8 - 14 CASSLSLADYEQYF TGTGCCAGCAGCTTAAGTCTAGCGGATTACGAGCAGTACTTC
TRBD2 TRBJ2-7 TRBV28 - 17 CASSAWASGSWGYEQYF TGTGCCAGCAGTGCGTGGGCTAGCGGGAGTTGGGGCTACGAGCAGTACTTC
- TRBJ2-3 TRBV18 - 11 CASSPSDTQYF TGTGCCAGCTCACCTTCTGATACGCAGTATTTT
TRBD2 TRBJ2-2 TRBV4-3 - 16 CASSHGTSGSSGELFF TGCGCCAGCAGCCACGGGACTAGCGGGAGCTCCGGGGAGCTGTTTTTT
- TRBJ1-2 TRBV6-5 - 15 CASSYSGGSIYGYTF TGTGCCAGCAGTTACTCGGGGGGGTCAATCTATGGCTACACCTTC
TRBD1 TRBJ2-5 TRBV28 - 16 CASSLWWDRGRETQYF TGTGCCAGCAGTTTATGGTGGGACAGGGGGCGAGAGACCCAGTACTTC
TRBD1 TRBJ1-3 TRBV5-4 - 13 CASSLGDRDTIYF TGTGCCAGCAGCTTGGGGGACAGGGACACCATATATTTT
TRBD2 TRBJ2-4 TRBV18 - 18 CASSPLGEGVRPKNIQYF TGTGCCAGCTCACCGCTGGGGGAGGGCGTGAGGCCCAAAAACATTCAGTACTTC
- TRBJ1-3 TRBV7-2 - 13 CASSQETGNTIYF TGTGCCAGCAGCCAGGAGACTGGAAACACCATATATTTT
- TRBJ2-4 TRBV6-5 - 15 CASSYRGPPENIQYF TGTGCCAGCAGTTACAGGGGACCCCCAGAAAACATTCAGTACTTC
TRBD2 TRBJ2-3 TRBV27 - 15 CASSLRSGSADTQYF TGTGCCAGCAGTTTACGTAGCGGGAGCGCAGATACGCAGTATTTT
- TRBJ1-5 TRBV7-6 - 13 CASSLGANQPQHF TGTGCCAGCAGCTTAGGTGCTAATCAGCCCCAGCATTTT
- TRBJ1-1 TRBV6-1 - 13 CASRGRHGTEAFF TGTGCCAGCAGAGGCCGACACGGCACTGAAGCTTTCTTT
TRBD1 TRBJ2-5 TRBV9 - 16 CASSHDPGQGEETQYF TGTGCCAGCAGCCACGATCCGGGACAGGGGGAGGAGACCCAGTACTTC
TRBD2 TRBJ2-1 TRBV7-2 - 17 CASAQGLAGGRGDEQFF TGTGCCAGCGCTCAAGGGCTAGCGGGAGGCCGGGGGGATGAGCAGTTCTTC
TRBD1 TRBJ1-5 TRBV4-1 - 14 CASSQAGGNQPQHF TGCGCCAGCAGCCAAGCAGGGGGGAATCAGCCCCAGCATTTT
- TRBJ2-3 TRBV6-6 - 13 CASLLDDTDTQYF TGTGCCAGCCTTCTGGACGACACAGATACGCAGTATTTT
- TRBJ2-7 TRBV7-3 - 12 CASSFSGREQYF TGTGCCAGCAGCTTTTCGGGACGCGAGCAGTACTTC
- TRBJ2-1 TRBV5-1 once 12 CASSFPGEAQFF TGCGCCAGCAGCTTCCCGGGGGAAGCGCAGTTCTTC
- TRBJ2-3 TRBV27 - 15 CASSPTVGFTDTQYF TGTGCCAGCAGTCCCACCGTGGGATTCACAGATACGCAGTATTTT
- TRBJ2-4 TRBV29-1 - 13 CSVGGLAKNIQYF TGCAGCGTTGGGGGTCTCGCCAAAAACATTCAGTACTTC
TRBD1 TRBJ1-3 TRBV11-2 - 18 CASSRGQGRTDSGNTIYF TGTGCCAGCAGCCGCGGACAGGGAAGAACCGACTCTGGAAACACCATATATTTT
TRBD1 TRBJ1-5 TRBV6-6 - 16 CASSYDGQAPNQPQHF TGTGCCAGCAGTTACGATGGACAGGCCCCCAATCAGCCCCAGCATTTT
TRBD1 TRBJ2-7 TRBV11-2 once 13 CASSRGLPYEQYF TGTGCCAGCAGCAGGGGGCTCCCCTACGAGCAGTACTTC
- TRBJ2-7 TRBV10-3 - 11 CAIRDSYEQYF TGTGCCATCAGAGACAGCTACGAGCAGTACTTC
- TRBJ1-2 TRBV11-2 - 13 CASSSPAYYGYTF TGCGCCAGCAGCTCCCCGGCCTACTATGGCTACACCTTC
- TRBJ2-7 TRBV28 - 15 CASSLGWGQTYEQYF TGTGCCAGCAGTTTAGGGTGGGGGCAAACCTACGAGCAGTACTTC
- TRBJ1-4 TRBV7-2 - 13 CASSRAPWEKLFF TGTGCCAGCAGCCGGGCCCCATGGGAAAAACTGTTTTTT